This entry lists 28 T cell receptor beta chains sequenced from one sample in a study of human T cells and chemical hapten exposure. Specified time point: healthy volunteer bleed at 2 weeks. Total RNA came from unfractionated whole blood. MiXCR, run by TCRdb on the RACE reads, gives a single entry per CDR3 protein. The sample contains some 46,000 distinct CDR3 sequences, approximately 4.5% of which appear only once. Input material: whole blood. These TCRs come from a female donor in good health. Some clones in this sample may be carry-over from other donors' samples.

In its sample, this clonotype was seen a few times. The chain has TRBV28 and TRBJ2-3; the D gene is possibly TRBD1 (6 bases). The V end was cut by 6 bases, the J end by 4 bases, with 11 bases between. Germline CDR1 and CDR2: MDHEN and SYDVKM. The CDR3 consists of 13 residues. The CDR3 reads CASSQTGPDTQYF. As DNA, the CDR3 is TGTGCCAGCAGCCAAACAGGGCCAGATACGCAGTATTTT. Full variable domain (missing parts from reference TRBV28 and TRBJ2-3): DVKVTQSSRYLVKRTGEKVFLECVQDMDHENMFWYRQDPGLGLRLIYFSYDVKMKEKGDIPEGYSVSREKKERFSLILESASTNQTSMYLCASSQTGPDTQYFGPGTRLTVL.

This clonotype appeared many times. The CDR3 reads CSVEETVGGYTF. In nucleotides, the CDR3 is TGCAGCGTTGAAGAGACAGTGGGTGGCTACACCTTC. The rearrangement uses TRBV29-1 and TRBJ1-2; D is perhaps TRBD1 (5 bases). Trimming shortened V by 0 bases and J by 7 bases, and 9 bases separated the two germline ends. The CDR3 extends over 12 amino acids. Germline CDR1 reads SQVTM; CDR2 reads ANQGSEA.

Notes on this clonotype: This may come from a read error, since a much larger clone is one base off. The gene calls are TRBV20-1 and TRBJ2-7; 8 bases align to TRBD2. This CDR3 is 16 amino acids long. Germline V gene sequence: CDR1 DFQATT, CDR2 SNEGSKA (reference sequence). V lost 3 bases to trimming and J lost 5 bases; unmatched junction nucleotides: 15. DNA for the CDR3: TGCAGTGCTAGCGCGGGACTAGTGGGGGGGAGGAACGAGCAGTACTTC. This sequence encodes CSASAGLVGGRNEQYF.

The genes are TRBV12-3 or TRBV12-4 and TRBJ2-5, with unresolved D. V was trimmed by 5 bases and J by 5 bases, leaving 18 bases between them. The CDR3 totals 15 residues. CDR3 in DNA: TGTGCCAGCAGTAAAGGGTCGGCAGTTCAGGAGACCCAGTACTTC. It codes for CASSKGSAVQETQYF.

This clonotype showed up many times. The chain recombines TRBV2 with TRBJ1-2, with 9 bases lining up with TRBD1. V lost 6 bases to trimming and J lost 5 bases; unmatched junction nucleotides: 10. Germline values: CDR1 SNHLY, CDR2 FYNNEI. This CDR3 has 15 amino acids. The CDR3 DNA reads as TGTGCCAGCAGCTTGACCGGGACAGGGAGTTATGGCTACACCTTC. Protein sequence: CASSLTGTGSYGYTF. Variable domain in full (rest from reference TRBV2 and TRBJ1-2): EPEVTQTPSHQVTQMGQEVILRCVPISNHLYFYWYRQILGQKVEFLVSFYNNEISEKSEIFDDQFSVERPDGSNFTLKIRSTKLEDSAMYFCASSLTGTGSYGYTFGSGTRLTVV.

The CDR3 loop is CSARRITSGVGDTQYF. CDR3 coding DNA: TGCAGTGCTAGGCGAATTACTAGCGGGGTTGGAGATACGCAGTATTTT. The V call is TRBV20-1, the J call TRBJ2-3; TRBD2 aligns across 10 bases. This CDR3 has 16 residues. Germline loops: CDR1 DFQATT, CDR2 SNEGSKA (reference sequence). J gave up 5 bases and V 3 bases, and 11 bases lay outside the gene matches.

Ten or more counts support this clonotype. The chain recombines TRBV5-1 with TRBJ2-7; D gene ambiguous. V dropped 0 bases and J dropped 7 bases, with 5 bases sitting between them. Germline loops: CDR1 SGHRS, CDR2 YFSETQ. The CDR3 sequence is 11 residues long. This CDR3 reads CASSLVGEQYF. Written as DNA, the CDR3 is TGCGCCAGCAGCTTGGTTGGTGAGCAGTACTTC.

This clonotype came up many times. V and J are TRBV20-1 and TRBJ2-7; tentatively, D is TRBD2 (5 bases). The CDR3 extends over 12 amino acids. Trimming removed 0 bases at V and 4 bases at J, with 7 bases between. Germline CDR1 and CDR2: DFQATT and SNEGSKA (reference sequence). CDR3 sequence reads: CSAREDFYEQYF. Written as DNA, the CDR3 is TGCAGTGCTAGAGAGGACTTTTACGAGCAGTACTTC.

The table lists this clonotype with many counts. The chain joins TRBV5-1 to TRBJ1-1; D gene ambiguous. Trimming removed 4 bases at V and 0 bases at J, with 16 bases between. The CDR3 has 16 amino acids. Germline CDR1 reads SGHRS; CDR2 reads YFSETQ. CDR3 protein: CASSPIPAGVNTEAFF. The CDR3 nucleotides are TGCGCCAGCAGCCCCATTCCCGCCGGGGTGAACACTGAAGCTTTCTTT.

The table lists this clonotype with many counts. This chain connects TRBV20-1 to TRBJ1-1, with 7 nucleotides matching TRBD1. The germline CDR1 and CDR2 sequences are DFQATT and SNEGSKA (reference sequence). The CDR3 consists of 11 residues. In DNA form, the CDR3 reads TGCAGGGCAAACAGGGGCTCTGAAGCTTTCTTT. Translating gives CRANRGSEAFF.

Ten or more counts support this clonotype. V is TRBV27 and J is TRBJ2-1, with 8 positions matching TRBD1. V trimming: 5 bases; J trimming: 0 bases; junction bases outside the gene matches: 18. CDR3 length: 20 residues. CDR1 and CDR2 from the germline V gene are MNHEY and SMNVEV (reference sequence). CDR3 bases: TGTGCCAGCAGTCCCCATGGGACAGGAAGATATTACCGCTCCTACAATGAGCAGTTCTTC. Translated: CASSPHGTGRYYRSYNEQFF.

This clonotype was counted only a few times. The genes are TRBV12-3 or TRBV12-4 and TRBJ1-1; the D gene is possibly TRBD1 (5 bases). Trimming shortened V by 8 bases and J by 1 base, and 11 bases separated the two germline ends. This CDR3 is 13 amino acids long. CDR3 in amino acids: CASFTQENTEAFF. The DNA of the CDR3 is TGTGCCAGCTTCACACAGGAGAACACTGAAGCTTTCTTT.

This clonotype was seen a few times. The rearrangement links TRBV28 to TRBJ1-1, with a tentative D call TRBD1 (5 bases). Germline V gene sequence: CDR1 MDHEN, CDR2 SYDVKM. CDR3 length: 16 amino acids. Trimming cost V 6 bases and J 1 base, with 18 bases left between them. In nucleotides, the CDR3 is TGTGCCAGCAGCACGGACATTTGGGGGGGGAACACTGAAGCTTTCTTT. Its translation is CASSTDIWGGNTEAFF.

The V and J genes are TRBV10-3 and TRBJ2-5; 10 bases line up with TRBD1. J gave up 5 bases and V 6 bases, and 15 bases lay outside the gene matches. The CDR3 totals 17 residues. CDR1 and CDR2 (germline): ENHRY, SYGVKD. CDR3 sequence reads: CAISVNSTGGRSETQYF. The CDR3 DNA reads TGTGCCATCAGCGTAAATTCGACAGGGGGCAGATCGGAGACCCAGTACTTC.

In this sample, this clonotype turned up many times. This chain joins TRBV4-2 and TRBJ2-7; TRBD2 matches 9 bases. The J segment lost 3 bases and the V segment lost 1 base, leaving 7 bases of the junction unmatched. The V gene's germline CDR1 is LGHNA and CDR2 YNFKEQ. The CDR3 sequence is 16 residues long. The CDR3 sequence is CASSQASGDADYEQYF. The CDR3 DNA follows: TGTGCCAGCAGCCAAGCTAGCGGGGATGCCGACTACGAGCAGTACTTC.

This rearrangement joins TRBV13 to TRBJ2-7; the match to TRBD1 covers 7 bases. The CDR3 spans 15 residues. V lost 1 base and J lost 3; bases outside the gene matches: 6. Per germline, CDR1 PRHDT and CDR2 FYEKMQ (reference sequence). CDR3 DNA sequence: TGTGCCAGCAGCTTAGCAGGGGGACAGAACTACGAGCAGTACTTC. Its translation: CASSLAGGQNYEQYF.

Ten or more counts support this clonotype. This chain connects TRBV6-1 to TRBJ2-7; D assignment may be TRBD1 or TRBD2 (6 bases each). Germline V lookup: CDR1 MNHNS, CDR2 SASEGT. The CDR3 is made up of 15 amino acids. Trimming removed 1 base from V and 0 bases from J, with 10 bases in between. The CDR3: CASSEVGGPSYEQYF. Written as DNA, the CDR3 is TGTGCCAGCAGTGAAGTGGGGGGCCCCTCCTACGAGCAGTACTTC.

For this clonotype: Relative to the germline gene, one junction end is altered; a read error may explain this. The chain couples TRBV14 to TRBJ2-1; D unresolved. Germline-derived CDR1 and CDR2 are SGHDN and FVKESK. The CDR3 has 14 residues. Here the CDR3 reads CAGSPITGGYEQFF. CDR3 nucleotide sequence: TGTGCCGGCAGCCCGATAACGGGCGGCTATGAGCAGTTCTTC.

V is TRBV3-1 and J is TRBJ1-2; 12 bases align to TRBD1. Germline CDR1 and CDR2: LGHDT and YNNKEL (reference sequence). Trimming took 5 bases from V and 7 from J; bases not matched to a gene: 11. The CDR3 has 16 amino acids. Here the CDR3 reads CASSLPPGQGALGYTF. As DNA, the CDR3 is TGTGCCAGCAGCTTACCCCCGGGACAGGGGGCGCTTGGCTACACCTTC.

This clonotype was observed a handful of times. The chain links TRBV20-1 to TRBJ1-5; D unclear. Germline V gene sequence: CDR1 DFQATT, CDR2 SNEGSKA (reference sequence). The CDR3 extends over 15 amino acids. The ends were cut back, 0 bases at V and 4 bases at J, with 13 bases in the middle. The CDR3 DNA is TGCAGTGCTAGAGATCGGAACAGATGGAATCAGCCCCAGCATTTT. It translates to CSARDRNRWNQPQHF.

This clonotype was seen repeatedly, ten times or more. The chain recombines TRBV6-5 with TRBJ1-6, with 9 bases aligning to TRBD1. V trimming: 5 bases; J trimming: 7 bases; junction bases outside the gene matches: 9. Germline-derived CDR1 and CDR2 are MNHEY and SVGAGI. CDR3 length: 16 amino acids. The CDR3 loop reads CASSPRTGTGNSPLHF. The CDR3 coding sequence is TGTGCCAGCAGTCCCCGAACCGGGACAGGGAATTCACCCCTCCACTTT.

This clonotype was picked up many times. The gene calls are TRBV6-2 or TRBV6-3 and TRBJ2-5, with 14 bases matching TRBD2. The V gene's germline CDR1 is MNHEY and CDR2 SVGEGT. V dropped 8 bases and J dropped 3; count of bases not matched to a gene: 8. The CDR3 sequence is 16 residues long. Here the CDR3 reads CASELWTSGGKETQYF. The DNA for the CDR3 is TGTGCCAGCGAGCTCTGGACTAGCGGGGGGAAAGAGACCCAGTACTTC.

This clonotype was counted between two and nine times. Here the CDR3 reads CASSQVLSGGRNEQFF. CDR3 nucleotide sequence: TGCGCCAGCAGCCAAGTTTTATCGGGGGGGCGAAATGAGCAGTTCTTC. The rearrangement uses TRBV4-1 and TRBJ2-1; 8 positions match TRBD2. The CDR3 consists of 16 residues. Trimming at V came to 1 base and at J to 7 bases, leaving 9 bases not matched to a gene. Germline loops: CDR1 MGHRA, CDR2 YSYEKL.

The chain links TRBV7-9 to TRBJ2-5, with 8 bases aligning to TRBD2. This CDR3 has 15 residues. V trimming: 8 bases; J trimming: 2 bases; junction bases outside the gene matches: 10. From germline, CDR1 is SEHNR and CDR2 FQNEAQ (reference sequence). DNA of the CDR3: TGTGCCAGCTCACGGGAGCGGGGGAGACAAGAGACCCAGTACTTC. It translates to CASSRERGRQETQYF.

The table lists this clonotype with a few counts. This sequence joins TRBV12-3 or TRBV12-4 and TRBJ2-3; TRBD2 matches at 10 bases. The CDR3 contains 18 residues. The J segment lost 3 bases and the V segment lost 5 bases, leaving 14 bases of the junction unmatched. Here the CDR3 reads CASSPLASGGGLTDTQYF. DNA for the CDR3: TGTGCCAGCAGTCCGCTGGCTAGCGGGGGAGGACTGACAGATACGCAGTATTTT.

This clonotype has ten or more counts. The chain couples TRBV7-3 to TRBJ1-1; 9 bases fit TRBD1. V lost 5 bases, J lost 4 bases, and 11 bases stayed unmatched. There are 16 residues in the CDR3. Germline V gene data show CDR1 as SGHTA and CDR2 as FQGTGA. The CDR3 here is CASSPKLSTGGTEAFF. The CDR3, as DNA: TGTGCCAGCAGCCCGAAGCTATCGACAGGGGGCACTGAAGCTTTCTTT.

This clonotype appeared many times. The chain joins TRBV5-1 to TRBJ2-5, with TRBD1 as a possible D gene (5 bases). From germline, CDR1 is SGHRS and CDR2 YFSETQ. V gave up 5 bases and J gave up 3 bases, with 11 bases separating them. This CDR3 contains 13 residues. In DNA form, the CDR3 reads TGCGCCAGCAGAGGGGTACTAAAAGAGACCCAGTACTTC. Its translation is CASRGVLKETQYF.

At least ten counts were recorded for this clonotype. The rearrangement uses TRBV7-2 and TRBJ2-2; 15 nucleotides agree with TRBD2. This CDR3 is built from 19 residues. Germline trimming cut 3 bases from V and 4 bases from J; bases unmatched to any gene: 9. Looked up from germline, CDR1 is SGHTA and CDR2 is FQGNSA. This CDR3 reads CASSLDGLAGGLRTGELFF. DNA for the CDR3: TGTGCCAGCAGCTTGGATGGACTAGCGGGGGGGCTTCGCACCGGGGAGCTGTTTTTT.